This T cell receptor beta chain was recorded in a study of vaccination effects on CD4 cells after COVID-19 (dated by TCRdb to between 2021 and 2022). Broadly, across the study: In the ViraFEST assay, PBMC were stimulated with viral peptide pools, and TCR sequencing was then used to find antigen-specific CD4+ T cell clonotypes based on their expansion. Across the study, the median time from the second dose to post-vaccine sampling was 72 days (range 14 to 241). Each well held two million PBMC cultured in IMDM containing approximately 5.3% human AB serum, roughly 9.6 IU/ml IL-2 and gentamicin, along with about 9.5 ug/ml peptides. In both COVID-19 convalescent patients and infection-naive vaccine recipients, the study compared SARS-CoV-2 spike-specific CD4+ TCR repertoires from before mRNA vaccination with those from after it. The full study included around nine COVID-19 convalescent patients and a few SARS-CoV-2-naive healthy vaccine recipients. Cultures from other donors in the study were sequenced using the Oncomine TCR Beta short-read assay on an Illumina iSeq 100. Study-level results and caveats: At late post-vaccination timepoints, both infection-induced and vaccine-induced clones showed marked clonal contraction, consistent with waning T cell responses. The study was limited by a small number of convalescent patients and lacked early post-infection timepoints. In healthy vaccine recipients, vaccine-induced clones were almost all SARS-CoV-2 mono-reactive, with only 1 of 255 being cross-reactive with common cold coronaviruses.

The CDR3 has 11 amino acids, counting the end cysteine and phenylalanine. Only CDR3 DNA is held: 33 bases, read in frame from base 1. In the germline V gene (reference sequence), CDR1 corresponds to LNHDA and CDR2 to SQIVND. V is pared back by 5 bases and J by 9 bases, with 8 bases lying between the germline termini. After more than 9 days of culture, CD4+ T cells were isolated with the EasySep CD4+ T cell isolation kit. Each participant received two doses of an mRNA SARS-CoV-2 vaccine, either BNT162b2 or mRNA-1273. The absence of prior SARS-CoV-2 infection in healthy vaccine recipients was confirmed by negative nucleocapsid antibodies before and after vaccination. On days 3 and 7, half of the culture medium was replaced with fresh IL-2-containing medium. Unless noted otherwise, every peptide stimulation condition was grown in triplicate wells. Using Ficoll-Paque Plus gradient centrifugation, PBMC were separated from whole blood and then either used fresh or cryopreserved at -140C. The QIAamp micro DNA kit was used to extract genomic DNA from the cultured CD4+ T cells.

The library was built by means of the immunoSEQ multiplex PCR assay. TCR beta CDR3 sequencing was performed on DNA from the cultured, isolated CD4+ T cells. The paper's processing steps were these. Non-productive TCR sequences were removed, reads were trimmed to the CDR3 region, and CDR3s of at least 7 amino acids were retained. The MANAFEST web app was used to pick out antigen-specific clonotypes by comparing their expansion in peptide wells with that in reference cultures. For clones to be considered positive, expansion at FDR<0.05 versus reference and all other wells, an odds ratio above 5, and a frequency above 0.1% in two replicate wells were required. A clonotype was defined as cross-reactive if the clonotype was significantly expanded both in SARS-CoV-2 spike wells and in at least one common cold coronavirus spike condition. Levenshtein distance calculated with the stringdist R package was used to assess CDR3 similarity, and unrooted trees were constructed with ape in R 3.6.1. TCRdb carries this immuneACCESS record with in-frame sequences only. Its versions omit some clonotypes, under half of them owing to an unresolved V gene in the studies checked, with the rest unexplained. From that table come the V and J calls and clone size; the DNA was used to work out D and trimming. The sample contains 40,000 or so clones, more than 65% of them found a single time. The ten largest clones capture about 10% of the sample.

To note about this clone: It lacks a known antigen. No base quality values were provided; no much bigger clone lies one nucleotide off.

The receptor was isolated from a human donor who received a COVID-19 vaccine. The sample was CD4+ T cells from PBMCs cultured without peptide, taken after COVID-19 vaccination. The chain is assembled from TRBV19 and TRBJ2-1; confidence is insufficient to name the D gene. The sequenced DNA is TGTGCCAGTAGTTTGGGAATTGAGCAGTTCTTC. Translated, this gives CASSLGIEQFF. Joined to the reference TRBV19 and TRBJ2-1 proteins, this CDR3 gives the full variable domain: DGGITQSPKYLFRKEGQNVTLSCEQNLNHDAMYWYRQDPGQGLRLIYYSQIVNDFQKGDIAEGYSVSREKKESFPLTVTSAQKNPTAFYLCASSLGIEQFFGPGTRLTVL.